This TCR beta chain was observed in a study of cytomegalovirus exposure and HLA in healthy donors. Regarding the study as a whole: DRB1 had the most TCR associations and HLA-C the fewest, a later analysis found, with rates varying by HLA locus. Later on, an analysis found that several of the most significant clusters appeared to be linked to common viral pathogens, which included parvovirus B19. What TCR beta sequences reportedly achieved was accurate prediction of HLA-A and HLA-B alleles in most subjects.

Unrecorded immune exposures were likely, despite nominal health at sampling. Concerning this clone: No antigen is known for it. Other DNA sequences in the sample encode the same CDR3.

The PCR was carried out with 60 Vbeta primers and 13 Jbeta primers. Libraries were prepared by immunoSEQ multiplex PCR; TCRdb keeps only in-frame clonotypes and omits some of them. The table shows roughly 92,000 clones, with more than 75% occurring only once. The CDR3 loop spans 14 amino acids. Germline loops: CDR1 MNHNS, CDR2 SASEGT. V was clipped by 6 bases and J by 1 base; unmatched bases: 5. This clonotype originated in a woman aged 45-59 years in good health and CMV-seropositive. The sequenced sample consisted of PBMCs. This chain links TRBV6-1 with TRBJ1-1; 7 nucleotides match TRBD1. The CDR3 reads CASRKGARNTEAFF. The CDR3 region has the DNA TGTGCCAGCAGAAAGGGGGCACGGAACACTGAAGCTTTCTTT.